This T cell receptor beta chain was documented in a study of long-term antiretroviral therapy in people with HIV. At the level of the study: Collection dates of the earliest samples fall about a decade before the 2015 immediate-ART recommendation. Study-wide results and limits: Repertoires with HIV possessed tighter CDR3 length spans than those of controls. Clonotypes expanded prior to ART showed repertoire dominance at all sampled time points.

Of note for this clone: As yet, its antigen is unknown. Other DNA sequences within the sample encode an identical CDR3.

Treatment for all HIV-infected participants took place in the United States. Researchers report immunoSEQ v3.0 was run at survey level. Sequencing used immunoSEQ multiplex PCR; TCRdb keeps in-frame clones, though not all of them. The table has some 17,000 clones, under 85% seen once. The CDR3 has 13 amino acids. CDR1 and CDR2 from the germline V gene are MNHEY and SMNVEV (reference sequence). Trimming removed 3 bases from V and 2 bases from J, with 4 bases in between. The gene calls are TRBV27 and TRBJ2-2, with D unresolved. Sequenced here: unsorted PBMCs, sampled 2.1 to 2.2 years before starting antiretroviral therapy. This TCR was sampled from a man aged 25 to 40 with HIV. The CDR3 sequence: CASSFANTGELFF. DNA for the CDR3: TGTGCCAGCAGTTTCGCTAACACCGGGGAGCTGTTTTTT.